This T cell receptor beta chain was profiled in a study of blood T cells in healthy people across ages. Study-wide results and caveats: Estimates of diversity drawn from one million T cells were considered underestimates.

This clonotype has ten or more counts. The antigen remains unidentified. Using a J-beta primer mix together with a sample-barcoded 5' primer, a second PCR was run for about 6 to 11 cycles. TCRdb processed the 5' RACE reads anew with MiXCR; each CDR3 protein has one entry. The sample lists hundreds of thousands of distinct CDR3 sequences, around two fifths seen once, with under 20% in the top ten. The V gene lost 4 bases and the J gene lost 2 bases, with 0 bases spanning the gap. There are 10 residues in the CDR3. Germline loops: CDR1 MRHNA, CDR2 SNTAGT. Sequencing was done on a sample of blood. V and J are TRBV6-4 and TRBJ2-7; D uncertain. The sequence was obtained from a man between 60 and 75 years old in good health. For the CDR3, the DNA is TGTGCCAGCAGTGCCTACGAGCAGTACTTC. It is translated as CASSAYEQYF.